The 32 T cell receptor beta chains below were found in one sample sequenced in a study of cytotoxic CD8 clonotypes in ibrutinib-treated CLL. Produced via immunoSEQ multiplex PCR; TCRdb's table is partial and in-frame only. This sample has more than 200,000 clones, with more than 65% found just once. The sample consisted of PBMCs, taken after 12 months of ibrutinib treatment. These receptors all stem from a human donor with chronic lymphocytic leukemia.

This chain uses TRBV18 with TRBJ2-3; no firm D call. From germline, CDR1 is KGHSH and CDR2 LQKENI. The CDR3 runs 13 residues. V shed 5 bases and J shed 0 bases, with 6 bases lying between them. CDR3 loop: CASSSTSTDTQYF. The DNA for the CDR3 is TGTGCCAGCTCATCGACTAGCACAGATACGCAGTATTTT.

This chain uses TRBV18 with TRBJ2-5, with D maybe TRBD1 (6 bases). This CDR3 comprises 14 residues. CDR1 and CDR2 (germline): KGHSH, LQKENI. V lost 4 bases and J lost 2, with 11 bases in between. In nucleotides, the CDR3 is TGTGCCAGCTCACGGGGGACACTTCAAGAGACCCAGTACTTC. The encoded protein is CASSRGTLQETQYF.

The rearrangement links TRBV14 to TRBJ1-2; no clear D gene. Trimming took off 2 bases at V and 1 base at J, with 14 bases between the two ends. The germline gives CDR1 SGHDN, CDR2 FVKESK. The CDR3 is 16 amino acids. The CDR3 sequence: CASSQHFRNLNYGYTF. The CDR3 DNA sequence: TGTGCCAGCAGCCAACATTTCAGGAACCTTAACTATGGCTACACCTTC.

The chain recombines TRBV29-1 with TRBJ1-2, with 8 bases aligning to TRBD1. The junction had 5 bases not matched to a gene; V was cut back by 3 bases and J by 8 bases. The germline gives CDR1 SQVTM, CDR2 ANQGSEA. The CDR3 runs to 12 residues. The CDR3 coding sequence is TGCAGCGTTGAGGCGGACAGGGACGGCTACACCTTC. Protein sequence: CSVEADRDGYTF.

V and J are TRBV5-6 and TRBJ2-7; no definite D call. CDR3 length: 15 amino acids. Germline-derived CDR1 and CDR2 are SGHDT and YYEEEE. Trimming cost V 5 bases and J 5 bases, with 20 bases left between them. The CDR3 spells CASSVWSLGNHEQYF. The CDR3 DNA is TGTGCCAGCAGTGTCTGGTCCCTTGGCAATCACGAGCAGTACTTC. Complete variable domain (other parts from reference TRBV5-6 and TRBJ2-7): DAGVTQSPTHLIKTRGQQVTLRCSPKSGHDTVSWYQQALGQGPQFIFQYYEEEERQRGNFPDRFSGHQFPNYSSELNVNALLLGDSALYLCASSVWSLGNHEQYFGPGTRLTVT.

The V call is TRBV19, the J call TRBJ1-2; TRBD1 might be the D (6 bases). The CDR3 is 15 amino acids. V was clipped by 4 bases and J by 5 bases, with 17 bases between them. Germline-derived CDR1 and CDR2 are LNHDA and SQIVND (reference sequence). In nucleotides, the CDR3 is TGTGCCAGTAGTAGGGAAGGACAGACAGTTTATGGCTACACCTTC. Translation gives CASSREGQTVYGYTF.

The chain is built from TRBV30 and TRBJ2-7, with D perhaps TRBD1 or TRBD2 (5 bases each). The CDR3 spans 14 residues. The V end lost 5 bases, the J end lost 2 bases, and 16 bases lay between the germline ends. Germline CDR1 GTSNPN, CDR2 SVGIG (reference sequence). CDR3 sequence reads: CAWQEGRAPYEQYF. The CDR3 DNA follows: TGTGCCTGGCAAGAGGGACGGGCCCCCTACGAGCAGTACTTC.

The J gene is TRBJ2-1, the V gene TRBV7-9; D is uncertain. Germline CDR1 SEHNR, CDR2 FQNEAQ (reference sequence). This CDR3 has 11 amino acids. Trimming cost V 3 bases and J 12 bases, with 9 bases left between them. This CDR3 is CASSFQRTQFF. The CDR3 DNA is TGTGCCAGCAGCTTCCAAAGGACGCAGTTCTTC.

There are a few counts of this clone. The V call is TRBV29-1, the J call TRBJ2-5, with D maybe TRBD2 (5 bases). CDR3 size: 13 residues. Trimming shortened V by 4 bases and J by 7 bases, and 16 bases separated the two germline ends. The germline CDR1 and CDR2 sequences are SQVTM and ANQGSEA. The CDR3 sequence: CSVGLTEEGTQYF. The DNA for the CDR3 is TGCAGCGTTGGACTTACGGAAGAGGGGACCCAGTACTTC.

The rearrangement joins TRBV28 to TRBJ1-4, with D hard to call. V shed 5 bases and J shed 5 bases, with 6 bases lying between them. The CDR3 is 12 residues long. CDR1 is MDHEN, CDR2 SYDVKM, per germline. CDR3 amino acids: CASSVSNEKLFF. The CDR3 coding sequence is TGTGCCAGCAGTGTATCCAATGAAAAACTGTTTTTT.

The V call is TRBV7-2, the J call TRBJ2-3, with D perhaps TRBD1 or TRBD2 (5 bases each). Germline values: CDR1 SGHTA, CDR2 FQGNSA. V was pared by 2 bases and J by 6 bases, with 9 bases between. The CDR3 has 13 amino acids. CDR3 residues: CASSLQGGDTQYF. The CDR3 nucleotides are TGTGCCAGCAGCTTACAGGGCGGGGATACGCAGTATTTT. Combining the CDR3 with reference TRBV7-2 and TRBJ2-3 gives the whole variable domain GAGVSQSPSNKVTEKGKDVELRCDPISGHTALYWYRQSLGQGLEFLIYFQGNSAPDKSGLPSDRFSAERTGGSVSTLTIQRTQQEDSAVYLCASSLQGGDTQYFGPGTRLTVL.

This clone has just a few counts. A read error may explain this, as a much larger clone is one base away. This specimen includes other DNA sequences encoding the same CDR3. The genes are TRBV2 and TRBJ1-2; TRBD1 matches at 7 bases. This CDR3 has 13 amino acids. The V gene's germline CDR1 is SNHLY and CDR2 FYNNEI. Germline trimming cut 6 bases from V and 2 bases from J; bases unmatched to any gene: 3. CDR3 sequence: CASRGQENYGYTF. CDR3 in DNA: TGTGCCAGCAGAGGACAGGAGAACTATGGCTACACCTTC.

This clone was counted between two and nine times. This rearrangement joins TRBV6-5 to TRBJ1-5; possible D gene TRBD1, 5 bases. There are 14 residues in the CDR3. Germline V gene data show CDR1 as MNHEY and CDR2 as SVGAGI. Between the trimmed V and J ends, which lost 6 bases and 7 bases, there was a span of 16 bases. The CDR3 region has the DNA TGTGCCAGCAGGAGGGACCCCAGCGACCAGCCCCAGCATTTT. Its protein is CASRRDPSDQPQHF.

This chain links TRBV6-5 with TRBJ1-1; TRBD1 matches at 9 bases. Germline-derived CDR1 and CDR2 are MNHEY and SVGAGI. The CDR3 has 15 amino acids. V dropped 1 base and J dropped 4; count of bases not matched to a gene: 4. CDR3 sequence: CASSYLGQGLTEAFF. CDR3 sequence (DNA): TGTGCCAGCAGTTACTTGGGACAGGGACTCACTGAAGCTTTCTTT.

The chain employs TRBV27 and TRBJ2-5; D may be TRBD1 or TRBD2 (5 bases each). This CDR3 is built from 14 residues. Germline V CDR1 and CDR2: MNHEY, SMNVEV (reference sequence). The ends were cut back, 6 bases at V and 2 bases at J, with 13 bases in the middle. CDR3 in amino acids: CASSRRGAQETQYF. CDR3 DNA: TGTGCCAGCAGCCGTCGGGGCGCACAAGAGACCCAGTACTTC.

This clone has only a few counts. The V call is TRBV30, the J call TRBJ2-7, with D possibly being TRBD1 (9 bases). Trimming took off 0 bases at V and 3 bases at J, with 30 bases between the two ends. The CDR3 is 20 amino acids. Germline CDR1 and CDR2: GTSNPN and SVGIG (reference sequence). In nucleotides, the CDR3 is TGTGCCTGGAGTGTGACTTCCGGGACAGGGAGGCTAGCGGGCTTCTACGAGCAGTACTTC. It yields the protein CAWSVTSGTGRLAGFYEQYF. Looking up the rest from reference TRBV30 and TRBJ2-7 gives the full variable domain: SQTIHQWPATLVQPVGSPLSLECTVEGTSNPNLYWYRQAAGRGLQLLFYSVGIGQISSEVPQNLSASRPQDRQFILSSKKLLLSDSGFYLCAWSVTSGTGRLAGFYEQYFGPGTRLTVT.

Written as DNA, the CDR3 is TGCAGCTCCGGGACTAGCGGGAGAGGGCGGCAGTTCTTC. Translating gives CSSGTSGRGRQFF. J is TRBJ2-1 and V is TRBV29-1; 14 nucleotides match TRBD2. The germline V gene encodes CDR1 SQVTM and CDR2 ANQGSEA. V lost 8 bases, J lost 12 bases, and 9 bases stayed unmatched. The CDR3 is 13 residues long.

The chain has TRBV2 and TRBJ1-4; D may be TRBD1 (5 bases). V was cut by 4 bases and J by 5 bases, with 11 bases left in between. The germline gives CDR1 SNHLY, CDR2 FYNNEI. The CDR3 consists of 14 residues. CDR3 bases: TGTGCCAGCAGTGTCGGGGGGGGAAATGAAAAACTGTTTTTT. It translates to CASSVGGGNEKLFF.

The genes are TRBV5-4 and TRBJ1-1; D might be TRBD1 (5 bases). V gave up 4 bases and J gave up 4 bases, with 17 bases separating them. The CDR3 totals 15 residues. CDR1 SGHNT and CDR2 YYREEE come from the germline V gene (reference sequence). The CDR3 DNA sequence: TGTGCCAGCAGCCAACAAGTCAGGGCAGGCACTGAAGCTTTCTTT. It codes for CASSQQVRAGTEAFF. Together with reference TRBV5-4 and TRBJ1-1, the CDR3 gives the full variable domain: ETGVTQSPTHLIKTRGQQVTLRCSSQSGHNTVSWYQQALGQGPQFIFQYYREEENGRGNFPPRFSGLQFPNYSSELNVNALELDDSALYLCASSQQVRAGTEAFFGQGTRLTVV.

This CDR3 reads CASSIGSAGGSYNEQFF. The DNA of the CDR3 is TGTGCCAGTAGTATTGGGTCGGCGGGGGGTTCCTACAATGAGCAGTTCTTC. The gene calls are TRBV19 and TRBJ2-1; TRBD2 matches at 8 bases. The CDR3 contains 17 residues. V dropped 3 bases and J dropped 1; count of bases not matched to a gene: 8. Germline V gene data show CDR1 as LNHDA and CDR2 as SQIVND (reference sequence).

The V call is TRBV30, the J call TRBJ2-3, with D possibly being TRBD1 (5 bases). CDR1 is GTSNPN, CDR2 SVGIG, per germline (reference sequence). The V end was cut by 5 bases, the J end by 2 bases, with 11 bases between. There are 13 residues in the CDR3. In DNA form, the CDR3 reads TGTGCCTGGGAGGACACAAACACAGATACGCAGTATTTT. This encodes CAWEDTNTDTQYF. The whole variable domain, filled in from reference TRBV30 and TRBJ2-3, reads SQTIHQWPATLVQPVGSPLSLECTVEGTSNPNLYWYRQAAGRGLQLLFYSVGIGQISSEVPQNLSASRPQDRQFILSSKKLLLSDSGFYLCAWEDTNTDTQYFGPGTRLTVL.

V gene TRBV14 combines with J gene TRBJ1-1; D is unclear. Looked up from germline, CDR1 is SGHDN and CDR2 is FVKESK. This CDR3 has 15 residues. Trimming took off 4 bases at V and 0 bases at J, with 12 bases between the two ends. DNA for the CDR3: TGTGCCAGCAGCCGGTGGCGGGGAGTGAACACTGAAGCTTTCTTT. It encodes CASSRWRGVNTEAFF.

In this sample, this clone turned up a few times. This sequence joins TRBV6-6 and TRBJ2-7; TRBD2 aligns across 10 bases. With 7 bases clipped from V and 2 bases from J, the junction kept 8 bases outside the gene matches. The CDR3 is made up of 15 amino acids. CDR1 and CDR2 from the germline V gene are MNHNY and SVGAGI (reference sequence). CDR3 DNA sequence: TGTGCCAGCACCAACCCCGGGACTAGCGCCTACGAGCAGTACTTC. It encodes CASTNPGTSAYEQYF.

This chain joins TRBV19 and TRBJ1-2, with TRBD1 matching 7 bases. J lost 13 bases, V lost 3 bases, and 14 bases had no gene match. Germline V gene lookup returns CDR1 LNHDA and CDR2 SQIVND (reference sequence). The CDR3 contains 14 residues. CDR3 protein: CASSIGGPQGGCTF. The CDR3 DNA sequence: TGTGCCAGTAGTATCGGAGGACCCCAGGGGGGATGCACCTTC.

The chain links TRBV25-1 to TRBJ2-7; D gene uncertain. CDR1 is MGHDK, CDR2 SYGVNS, per germline. CDR3 length: 16 residues. Trimming removed 1 base at V and 2 bases at J, with 15 bases between. The CDR3 DNA reads TGTGCCAGCAGTGAATTAAGCAGGAGAAACCCCTACGAGCAGTACTTC. Its translation is CASSELSRRNPYEQYF.

J is TRBJ2-1 and V is TRBV9; D uncertain. This CDR3 comprises 13 residues. The V gene lost 0 bases and the J gene lost 10 bases, with 11 bases spanning the gap. CDR1 is SGDLS and CDR2 is YYNGEE in the germline V gene. This CDR3 is CASSVAVGSEQFF. CDR3 bases: TGTGCCAGCAGCGTAGCTGTGGGGTCAGAGCAGTTCTTC.

V usage is TRBV30 and J usage is TRBJ2-7; D possibly corresponds to TRBD2 (6 bases). In germline, CDR1 is GTSNPN, CDR2 SVGIG (reference sequence). Trimming cost V 5 bases and J 0 bases, with 17 bases left between them. CDR3 length: 15 residues. The CDR3 coding sequence is TGTGCCTGGGGACGCGGGGTATCCGGCTCCTACGAGCAGTACTTC. Protein: CAWGRGVSGSYEQYF.

V usage is TRBV18 and J usage is TRBJ2-7; 9 positions agree with TRBD2. CDR3 length: 16 amino acids. V dropped 0 bases and J dropped 0; count of bases not matched to a gene: 3. Germline assignment: CDR1 KGHSH and CDR2 LQKENI. In nucleotides, the CDR3 is TGTGCCAGCTCACCACCGCTAGCGGGATACTCCTACGAGCAGTACTTC. This sequence encodes CASSPPLAGYSYEQYF. Full variable domain (missing parts from reference TRBV18 and TRBJ2-7): NAGVMQNPRHLVRRRGQEARLRCSPMKGHSHVYWYRQLPEEGLKFMVYLQKENIIDESGMPKERFSAEFPKEGPSILRIQQVVRGDSAAYFCASSPPLAGYSYEQYFGPGTRLTVT.

This chain links TRBV25-1 with TRBJ1-4; 7 bases are shared with TRBD1. Germline V gene lookup returns CDR1 MGHDK and CDR2 SYGVNS. CDR3 length equals 15 residues. V lost 8 bases and J lost 2; bases outside the gene matches: 8. The CDR3 protein is CASGNRGITNEKLFF. The CDR3 DNA is TGTGCCAGCGGCAACAGGGGTATTACTAATGAAAAACTGTTTTTT. Complete variable domain (other parts from reference TRBV25-1 and TRBJ1-4): EADIYQTPRYLVIGTGKKITLECSQTMGHDKMYWYQQDPGMELHLIHYSYGVNSTEKGDLSSESTVSRIRTEHFPLTLESARPSHTSQYLCASGNRGITNEKLFFGSGTQLSVL.

The J gene is TRBJ1-5, the V gene TRBV30; 8 nucleotides agree with TRBD1. The germline gives CDR1 GTSNPN, CDR2 SVGIG (reference sequence). There are 12 residues in the CDR3. Losses at the gene ends were 5 bases for V and 10 bases for J; bases not matched to a gene: 7. CDR3 DNA: TGTGCCTGGGACAGGGGATTGGGACCCCAGCATTTT. Protein product: CAWDRGLGPQHF.

This clone came up a few times. The rearrangement links TRBV30 to TRBJ1-2; 12 bases are a match to TRBD1. V lost 6 bases and J lost 7; bases outside the gene matches: 9. The CDR3 totals 14 residues. Per the germline V gene, CDR1 is GTSNPN and CDR2 is SVGIG (reference sequence). This CDR3 reads CACPGTGGAGGYTF. The CDR3 DNA is TGTGCCTGTCCCGGGACAGGGGGCGCGGGTGGCTACACCTTC.

This rearrangement joins TRBV4-2 to TRBJ2-7; 7 nucleotides match TRBD1. Trimming removed 0 bases from V and 2 bases from J; junction bases left unmatched: 10. Germline CDR1 and CDR2: LGHNA and YNFKEQ. The CDR3 is 17 residues long. The CDR3 bases are TGTGCCAGCAGCCAAGATTTTACGGACAGGCCAACCTACGAGCAGTACTTC. Translated: CASSQDFTDRPTYEQYF.